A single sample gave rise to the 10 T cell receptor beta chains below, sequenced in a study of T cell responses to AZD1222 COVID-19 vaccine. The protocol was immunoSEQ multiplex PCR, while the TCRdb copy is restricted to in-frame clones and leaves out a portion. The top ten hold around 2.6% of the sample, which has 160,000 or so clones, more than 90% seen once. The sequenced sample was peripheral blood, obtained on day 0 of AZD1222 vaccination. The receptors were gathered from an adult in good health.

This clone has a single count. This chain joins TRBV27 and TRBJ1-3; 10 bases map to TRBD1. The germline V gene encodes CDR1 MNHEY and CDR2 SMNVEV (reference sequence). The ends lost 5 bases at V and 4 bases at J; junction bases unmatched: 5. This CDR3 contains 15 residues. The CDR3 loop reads CASSRDRGSGNTIYF. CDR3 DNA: TGTGCCAGCAGTCGGGACAGGGGATCGGGAAACACCATATATTTT.

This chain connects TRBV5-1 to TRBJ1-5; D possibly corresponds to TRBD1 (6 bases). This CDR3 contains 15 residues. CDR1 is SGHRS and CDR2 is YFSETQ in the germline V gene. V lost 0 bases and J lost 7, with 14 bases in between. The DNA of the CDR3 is TGCGCCAGCAGCTTGGAAGTGATCAGGGGACAGCCCCAGCATTTT. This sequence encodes CASSLEVIRGQPQHF.

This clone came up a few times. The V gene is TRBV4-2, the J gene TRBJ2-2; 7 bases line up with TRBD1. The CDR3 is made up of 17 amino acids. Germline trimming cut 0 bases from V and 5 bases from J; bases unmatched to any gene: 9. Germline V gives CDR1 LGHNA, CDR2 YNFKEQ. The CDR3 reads CASSQERGGAGTGELFF. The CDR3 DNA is TGTGCCAGCAGCCAAGAACGAGGGGGCGCTGGGACCGGGGAGCTGTTTTTT.

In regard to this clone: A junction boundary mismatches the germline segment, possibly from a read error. The CDR3 is CASSLAGLGWTSNTGELFF. Written as DNA, the CDR3 is TGTGCCAGCAGCTTAGCAGGTCTAGGTTGGACTTCGAATACCGGGGAGCTGTTTTTT. The genes are TRBV7-9 and TRBJ2-2, with D possibly matching TRBD2 (5 bases). The V gene's germline CDR1 is SEHNR and CDR2 FQNEAQ (reference sequence). The CDR3 consists of 19 residues.

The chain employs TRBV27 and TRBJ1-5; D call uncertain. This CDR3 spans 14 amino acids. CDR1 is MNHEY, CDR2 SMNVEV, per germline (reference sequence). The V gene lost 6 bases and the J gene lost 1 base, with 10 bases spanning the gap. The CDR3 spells CASSLGRSNQPQHF. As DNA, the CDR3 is TGTGCCAGCAGCCTTGGGCGAAGCAATCAGCCCCAGCATTTT.

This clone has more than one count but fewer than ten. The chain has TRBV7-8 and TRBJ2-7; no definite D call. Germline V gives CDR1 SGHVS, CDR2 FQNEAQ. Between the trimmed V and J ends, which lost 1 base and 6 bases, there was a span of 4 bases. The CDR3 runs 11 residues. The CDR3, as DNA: TGTGCCAGCAGCTTAGGCATCGAGCAGTACTTC. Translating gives CASSLGIEQYF.

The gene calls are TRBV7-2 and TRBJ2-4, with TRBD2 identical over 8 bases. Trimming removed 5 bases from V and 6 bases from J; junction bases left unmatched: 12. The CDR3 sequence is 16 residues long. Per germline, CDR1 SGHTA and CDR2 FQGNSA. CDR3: CASSGGLAGYRNIQYF. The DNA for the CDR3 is TGTGCCAGCAGCGGTGGCCTAGCGGGTTATCGAAACATTCAGTACTTC. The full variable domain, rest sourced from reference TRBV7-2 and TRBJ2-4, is GAGVSQSPSNKVTEKGKDVELRCDPISGHTALYWYRQSLGQGLEFLIYFQGNSAPDKSGLPSDRFSAERTGGSVSTLTIQRTQQEDSAVYLCASSGGLAGYRNIQYFGAGTRLSVL.

CDR3 sequence: CASSEGLAAYEQYF. Written as DNA, the CDR3 is TGTGCCAGCAGCGAAGGACTAGCGGCCTACGAGCAGTACTTC. The chain uses TRBV7-2 and TRBJ2-7, with 10 positions matching TRBD2. The length of the CDR3 is 14 residues. Germline V gene lookup returns CDR1 SGHTA and CDR2 FQGNSA. Trimming removed 5 bases from V and 2 bases from J; junction bases left unmatched: 3.

The CDR3 is CASSPTPSSGRFTDTQYF. DNA of the CDR3: TGTGCCAGCAGCCCTACCCCCTCGAGCGGGAGGTTCACAGATACGCAGTATTTT. The J gene is TRBJ2-3, the V gene TRBV3-1 (or the pseudogene TRBV3-2), with 9 bases aligning to TRBD2. The CDR3 sequence is 18 residues long. Germline V CDR1 and CDR2: LGHDT, YNNKEL (reference sequence). J was trimmed by 2 bases and V by 4 bases; bases with no gene match: 13.

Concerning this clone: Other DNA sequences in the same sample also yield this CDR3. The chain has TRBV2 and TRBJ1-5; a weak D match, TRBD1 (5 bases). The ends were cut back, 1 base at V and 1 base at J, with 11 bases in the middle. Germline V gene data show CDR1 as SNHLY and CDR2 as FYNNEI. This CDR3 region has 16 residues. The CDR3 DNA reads TGTGCCAGCAGTGAAGGGGGCAGGAGGAGCAATCAGCCCCAGCATTTT. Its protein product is CASSEGGRRSNQPQHF.